This TCR beta chain is drawn from a study of blood T cell repertoires in COVID-19. The wider study: From T cells, B-cell-depleted T cells, or PBMCs came the material, which was cDNA or gDNA.

In the authors' workflow: Amplified reference gene primers provided the basis for estimating nucleated cell counts. TCRdb keeps only in-frame clones here, not all; method: immunoSEQ multiplex PCR. Clonal size and the V and J genes are those of that table, whereas D and trimming came from the DNA. The repertoire holds approximately 300,000 clones, with 70% to 90% as singletons. Participants came from about 24 US areas, aged about 18 to 89 years. Participants' reported clinical history set cohort assignment. This clone was counted a few times. This clonotype was obtained from a woman aged 25-40 years who had recovered from COVID-19. Sequencing was carried out using PBMCs or T cells enriched from blood (not recorded which).

DNA of the CDR3: TGTGCCATCAGCTCCGGGACAGGACGGGAGAGGGGCCAGCATTTT. Translated: CAISSGTGRERGQHF. The genes are TRBV10-3 and TRBJ1-5; 8 bases agree with TRBD1. Germline values: CDR1 ENHRY, CDR2 SYGVKD. The V segment lost 6 bases and the J segment 12 bases; nucleotides outside the gene matches: 16. This CDR3 contains 15 residues.